The clone carrying this T cell receptor beta chain was counted between two and nine times. The data derive from a study of T-cell reconstitution after alpha-beta-depleted transplantation in children. The TCRbeta library was prepared with unique molecular identifiers. TCRdb re-called the PCR reads with MiXCR, one entry per CDR3 protein. This table holds some 200,000 distinct CDR3 sequences, roughly 15% found once. This CDR3 comprises 17 residues. V lost 6 bases and J lost 3, with 21 bases in between. CDR1 and CDR2 (germline): MNHNS, SASEGT. The material was PBMCs from the stem cell graft donor, obtained from the stem cell graft. This receptor was taken from a human donor who donated a stem cell graft to a child with acute lymphoblastic leukemia. The rearrangement joins TRBV6-1 to TRBJ2-1; possibly TRBD2 for D (6 bases). The chain's CDR3 is CASSSPMEGTNYNEQFF. The CDR3 DNA reads TGTGCCAGCAGCTCCCCAATGGAGGGGACCAACTACAATGAGCAGTTCTTC.